The present T cell receptor beta chain was sequenced within a study of blood T cell repertoires in COVID-19. The CDR3 is made up of 17 amino acids. Germline CDR1 and CDR2: SGHRS and YFSETQ. Trimming took 2 bases from V and 5 from J; bases not matched to a gene: 13. Measured with immunoSEQ multiplex PCR; TCRdb has only the in-frame clones, and not every one. In the table there are about 120,000 clones, about 85% of which are singletons. The specimen was peripheral blood. V usage is TRBV5-1 and J usage is TRBJ2-5, with 9 nucleotides matching TRBD1. This TCR came from a man at least 80 years old with acute or convalescent COVID-19. CDR3 amino acids: CASSFFPYLTGGETQYF. DNA of the CDR3: TGCGCCAGCAGCTTTTTCCCTTACTTGACAGGGGGGGAGACCCAGTACTTC. The entire variable domain, with the rest obtained from reference TRBV5-1 and TRBJ2-5, is as follows: KAGVTQTPRYLIKTRGQQVTLSCSPISGHRSVSWYQQTPGQGLQFLFEYFSETQRNKGNFPGRFSGRQFSNSRSEMNVSTLELGDSALYLCASSFFPYLTGGETQYFGPGTRLLVL.